One and the same sample provided the 29 T cell receptor beta chains below, sequenced in a study of CXCR3-negative and CXCR3-positive naive CD8 T cells. These receptors have no known antigen. The libraries of TRB cDNA were prepared using 5' RACE with UMI labels. TCRdb reanalyzed the 5' RACE reads, giving one entry per CDR3 protein sequence and no DNA. The sample holds fewer than 90,000 distinct CDR3 sequences. General study results and limits: Naive cells that were CXCR3-positive had more hydrophobic TRB CDR3s (compared with CXCR3-negative naive cells).

The specimen was naive CXCR3+ CD8+ T cells from blood. Subset: CD45RO-CCR7+CD27+CD95- naive CD8+ T cells expressing CXCR3 (TNR3+). These receptors were collected from a human donor in good health. Some clones in this sample may be carry-over from other donors' samples.

The rearrangement uses TRBV10-3 and TRBJ2-3. This CDR3 spans 11 amino acids. CDR1 is ENHRY, CDR2 SYGVKD, per germline. The CDR3 reads CAISSSDTQYF.

This rearrangement joins TRBV28 to TRBJ1-2; TCRdb selects TRBD1, and the lack of DNA leaves this call unchecked. Germline CDR1 is MDHEN and CDR2 is SYDVKM. The CDR3 covers 13 residues. The CDR3 here is CASSLQGSYGYTF.

The chain has TRBV27 and TRBJ2-7; without DNA, the TCRdb call of TRBD1 cannot be checked. This CDR3 is built from 15 residues. Per the germline V gene, CDR1 is MNHEY and CDR2 is SMNVEV (reference sequence). The CDR3 reads CASRPPGGERYEQYF.

The chain has TRBV20-1 and TRBJ2-5. Germline loops: CDR1 DFQATT, CDR2 SNEGSKA (reference sequence). The CDR3 has 16 residues. The CDR3 sequence is CSANHRVSTPQETQYF.

This chain connects TRBV27 to TRBJ1-5; the TCRdb D gene call, TRBD1, has no DNA to confirm it. Germline CDR1 MNHEY, CDR2 SMNVEV (reference sequence). This CDR3 is built from 14 residues. CDR3 amino acids: CASRPGVSNQPQHF.

V usage is TRBV5-6 and J usage is TRBJ2-7. Germline CDR1 and CDR2: SGHDT and YYEEEE. The CDR3 runs 14 residues. CDR3 residues: CASSHEPTSYEQYF.

The chain carries TRBV6-5 and TRBJ2-3; the TRBD1 assignment by TCRdb is unverifiable without DNA. CDR3 length: 16 amino acids. Per the germline V gene, CDR1 is MNHEY and CDR2 is SVGAGI. CDR3: CASSSPLRMGTDTQYF.

The J gene is TRBJ1-2, the V gene TRBV28. Germline V gives CDR1 MDHEN, CDR2 SYDVKM. There are 14 residues in the CDR3. CDR3 residues: CASSLFGLKYGYTF.

The gene calls are TRBV28 and TRBJ2-2; TCRdb's D call of TRBD1 is untestable without DNA. Germline V gives CDR1 MDHEN, CDR2 SYDVKM. The CDR3 extends over 14 amino acids. CDR3 protein: CASSSGQGAGELFF. Combining the CDR3 with reference TRBV28 and TRBJ2-2 gives the whole variable domain DVKVTQSSRYLVKRTGEKVFLECVQDMDHENMFWYRQDPGLGLRLIYFSYDVKMKEKGDIPEGYSVSREKKERFSLILESASTNQTSMYLCASSSGQGAGELFFGEGSRLTVL.

The V gene is TRBV29-1, the J gene TRBJ2-1; the TRBD2 assignment by TCRdb is unverifiable without DNA. This CDR3 is built from 14 residues. The germline CDR1 and CDR2 sequences are SQVTM and ANQGSEA. The CDR3 spells CSSPVASGINEQFF.

The rearrangement uses TRBV25-1 and TRBJ1-1. This CDR3 has 15 amino acids. Germline loops: CDR1 MGHDK, CDR2 SYGVNS. The CDR3 protein is CASSELLDVNTEAFF.

The gene calls are TRBV10-3 and TRBJ2-5. The CDR3 extends over 15 amino acids. CDR1 and CDR2 (germline): ENHRY, SYGVKD. The CDR3 is CAISESKLAQETQYF.

This chain links TRBV29-1 with TRBJ2-2. CDR3 size: 12 residues. Germline V gene lookup returns CDR1 SQVTM and CDR2 ANQGSEA. The CDR3 loop reads CSVRTNTGELFF.

J is TRBJ2-1 and V is TRBV28; TCRdb gives TRBD2 as the D gene, but with no DNA this cannot be confirmed. The germline V gene encodes CDR1 MDHEN and CDR2 SYDVKM. This CDR3 contains 17 residues. The CDR3 here is CASSLWLAGGSYNEQFF. Full variable domain (outside the CDR3, taken from reference TRBV28 and TRBJ2-1): DVKVTQSSRYLVKRTGEKVFLECVQDMDHENMFWYRQDPGLGLRLIYFSYDVKMKEKGDIPEGYSVSREKKERFSLILESASTNQTSMYLCASSLWLAGGSYNEQFFGPGTRLTVL.

The chain carries TRBV6-2 or TRBV6-3 and TRBJ2-3; checking the TCRdb D call of TRBD2 is not possible without DNA. The CDR3 extends over 19 amino acids. The germline V gene encodes CDR1 MNHEY and CDR2 SVGEGT. CDR3 sequence: CASSQRVRAGISSTDTQYF.

V usage is TRBV11-2 and J usage is TRBJ2-3; with no DNA, the TCRdb D assignment of TRBD1 cannot be verified. The length of the CDR3 is 15 residues. Germline V lookup: CDR1 SGHAT, CDR2 FQNNGV. CDR3 protein: CASSFGQGETDTQYF.

The chain is built from TRBV15 and TRBJ2-4; lacking DNA, the TRBD1 call made by TCRdb goes unchecked. Germline CDR1 reads LNHNV; CDR2 reads YYDKDF (reference sequence). The CDR3 has 14 residues. This CDR3 reads CATSRRDGENIQYF.

The V and J genes are TRBV4-3 and TRBJ2-1. The CDR3 length is 11 residues. Germline values: CDR1 LGHNA, CDR2 YSLEER. Here the CDR3 reads CASSQGYEQFF.

The chain carries TRBV29-1 and TRBJ2-2; no DNA is available, so the TRBD1 call from TCRdb remains unchecked. Germline V lookup: CDR1 SQVTM, CDR2 ANQGSEA. The CDR3 loop spans 14 amino acids. The chain's CDR3 is CSVLGLPNTGELFF.

The chain employs TRBV5-1 and TRBJ1-6; lacking DNA, the TRBD1 call made by TCRdb goes unchecked. The CDR3 totals 14 residues. CDR1 SGHRS and CDR2 YFSETQ come from the germline V gene. CDR3 loop: CASSLGDGGSPLHF.

Here the CDR3 reads CASSLLLGSTDTQYF. The chain couples TRBV11-2 to TRBJ2-3. The CDR3 runs to 15 residues. Germline V gene data show CDR1 as SGHAT and CDR2 as FQNNGV.

J is TRBJ2-7 and V is TRBV7-6; the D call of TRBD1 rests on TCRdb alone, since no DNA is present to check it. Germline-derived CDR1 and CDR2 are SGHVS and FNYEAQ. CDR3 size: 13 residues. CDR3 residues: CAIRNPGGYEQYF.

This sequence joins TRBV20-1 and TRBJ2-7; TCRdb gives TRBD1 as the D gene, but with no DNA this cannot be confirmed. Germline CDR1 DFQATT, CDR2 SNEGSKA (reference sequence). The CDR3 length is 15 residues. This CDR3 is CSAPDRALSDYEQYF.

The chain is built from TRBV4-1 and TRBJ2-7; TCRdb proposes TRBD1, but this gene call is untestable without DNA. Germline V gene sequence: CDR1 MGHRA, CDR2 YSYEKL. The CDR3 is made up of 15 amino acids. The CDR3 reads CASSQDIGTGYEQYF.

The chain uses TRBV11-3 and TRBJ1-6; the TRBD1 assignment by TCRdb is unverifiable without DNA. Germline V lookup: CDR1 SGHNT, CDR2 YENEEA. There are 16 residues in the CDR3. This chain's CDR3 is CASSSRTDLDNSPLHF.

The V gene is TRBV29-1, the J gene TRBJ2-1. Germline V gene lookup returns CDR1 SQVTM and CDR2 ANQGSEA. The CDR3 contains 12 residues. The CDR3 loop is CSLRGSYNEQFF.

This sequence joins TRBV28 and TRBJ2-7; TCRdb picks TRBD2, but there is no DNA to check that call. The CDR3 loop spans 17 amino acids. The V gene's germline CDR1 is MDHEN and CDR2 SYDVKM. The CDR3 sequence is CASSLVGIAGVAYEQYF.

The V call is TRBV11-3, the J call TRBJ2-4; TCRdb's assignment of TRBD2 cannot be checked, as there is no DNA. This CDR3 region has 17 residues. Germline CDR1 and CDR2: SGHNT and YENEEA. CDR3 residues: CAPLTTGPDSAKNIQYF.

The chain has TRBV11-2 and TRBJ2-3; TCRdb returns TRBD2, unconfirmable since there is no DNA. The germline V gene encodes CDR1 SGHAT and CDR2 FQNNGV. The CDR3 length is 12 residues. The CDR3 region is CASSGPTDTQYF.